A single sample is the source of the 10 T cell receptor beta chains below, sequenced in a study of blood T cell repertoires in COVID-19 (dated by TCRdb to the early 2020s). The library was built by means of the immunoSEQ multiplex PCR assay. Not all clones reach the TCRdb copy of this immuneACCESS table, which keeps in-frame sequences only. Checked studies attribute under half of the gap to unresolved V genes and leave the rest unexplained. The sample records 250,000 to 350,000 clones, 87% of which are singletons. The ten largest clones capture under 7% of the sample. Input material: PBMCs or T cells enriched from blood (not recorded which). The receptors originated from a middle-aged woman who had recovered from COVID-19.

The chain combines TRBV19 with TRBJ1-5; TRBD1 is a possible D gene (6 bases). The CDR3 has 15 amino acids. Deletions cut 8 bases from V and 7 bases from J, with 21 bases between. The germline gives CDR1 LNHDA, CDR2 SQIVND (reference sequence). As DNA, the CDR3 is TGTGCCAGTGTCGGTCTCCGGGACACCGGCCAGCCCCAGCATTTT. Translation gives CASVGLRDTGQPQHF.

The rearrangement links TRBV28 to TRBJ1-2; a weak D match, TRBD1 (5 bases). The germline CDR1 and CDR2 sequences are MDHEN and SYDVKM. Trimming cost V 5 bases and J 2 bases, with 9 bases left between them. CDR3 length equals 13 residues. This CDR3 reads CASSKQENYGYTF. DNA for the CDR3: TGTGCCAGCAGTAAACAGGAGAACTATGGCTACACCTTC.

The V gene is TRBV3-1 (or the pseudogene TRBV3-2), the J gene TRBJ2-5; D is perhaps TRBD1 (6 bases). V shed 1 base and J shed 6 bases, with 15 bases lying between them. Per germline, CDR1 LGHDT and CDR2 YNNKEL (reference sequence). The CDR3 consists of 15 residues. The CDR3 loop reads CASSQGTDGAKTQYF. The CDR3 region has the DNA TGTGCCAGCAGCCAAGGGACAGATGGGGCGAAGACCCAGTACTTC.

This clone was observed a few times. As DNA, the CDR3 is TGTGCCAGCAGCTTGGGACACCCTGATAATTCACCCCTCCACTTT. This codes for CASSLGHPDNSPLHF. The chain joins TRBV2 to TRBJ1-6; tentative D call: TRBD1 (6 bases). There are 15 residues in the CDR3. The germline CDR1 and CDR2 sequences are SNHLY and FYNNEI. With 6 bases removed from V and 5 bases from J, the gap between germline ends came to 14 bases.

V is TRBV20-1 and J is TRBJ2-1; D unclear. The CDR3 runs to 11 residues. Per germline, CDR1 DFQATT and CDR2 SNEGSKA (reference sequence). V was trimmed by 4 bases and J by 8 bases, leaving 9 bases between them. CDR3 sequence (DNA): TGCAGTGCTAACAAGCGCGATGAGCAGTTCTTC. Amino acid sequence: CSANKRDEQFF.

CDR3 DNA sequence: TGTGCAAGTCGCTTTGGGACTAGCGGGAGGTTCTTGGATGAGCAGTTCTTC. This encodes CASRFGTSGRFLDEQFF. The chain has TRBV12-2 and TRBJ2-1; the DNA was not used to check the table's D call, TRBD2. TRBV12-2 is listed as a pseudogene. The CDR3 spans 17 residues.

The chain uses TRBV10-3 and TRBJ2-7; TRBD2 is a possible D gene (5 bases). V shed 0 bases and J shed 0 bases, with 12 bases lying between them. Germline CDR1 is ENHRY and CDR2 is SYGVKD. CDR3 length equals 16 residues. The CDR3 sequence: CAISESPGLASYEQYF. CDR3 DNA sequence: TGTGCCATCAGTGAGTCACCTGGACTGGCCTCCTACGAGCAGTACTTC.

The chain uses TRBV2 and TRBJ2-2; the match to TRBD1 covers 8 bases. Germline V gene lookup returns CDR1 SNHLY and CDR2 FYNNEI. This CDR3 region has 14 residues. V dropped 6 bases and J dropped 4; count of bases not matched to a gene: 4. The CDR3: CASRPGGGTGELFF. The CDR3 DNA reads TGTGCCAGCAGACCAGGGGGCGGCACCGGGGAGCTGTTTTTT.

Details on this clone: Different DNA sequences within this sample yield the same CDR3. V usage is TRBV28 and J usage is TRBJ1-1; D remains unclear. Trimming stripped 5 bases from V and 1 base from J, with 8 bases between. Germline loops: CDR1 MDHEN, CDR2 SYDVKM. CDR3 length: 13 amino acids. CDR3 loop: CASSLPGNTEAFF. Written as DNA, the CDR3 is TGTGCCAGCAGTCTCCCGGGGAACACTGAAGCTTTCTTT.

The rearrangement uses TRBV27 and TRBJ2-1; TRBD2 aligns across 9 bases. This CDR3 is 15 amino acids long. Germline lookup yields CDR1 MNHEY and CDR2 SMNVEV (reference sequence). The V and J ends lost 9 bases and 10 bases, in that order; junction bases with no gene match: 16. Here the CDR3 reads CASVPGTGTSPEQFF. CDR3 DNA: TGTGCCAGTGTCCCCGGTACCGGGACTAGCCCAGAGCAGTTCTTC.